Sequencing of this TCR beta chain was carried out in a study of CD8+CD57+ T cells in acquired aplastic anemia. About the study: The study obtained an average of about 3.1 ug of DNA from sorted CD4+ and CD8+ cells. Findings and caveats of the study: The same twenty-nine CD8+ CDR3 sequences occurred in patients and in controls. No significant difference in CD8+ Simpson's diversity was found between patients and controls.

The study profiled TCR beta VDJ and CDR3 using genomic DNA as template. TCRdb ran MiXCR on the reads and lists one entry per CDR3 protein. The sample comprises 150,000 to 200,000 distinct CDR3 sequences, roughly 48% of which are singletons, and more than 1% rests with the top ten. This CDR3 contains 14 residues. The junction had 3 bases not matched to a gene; V was cut back by 5 bases and J by 1 base. Germline loops: CDR1 LGHDT, CDR2 YNNKEL (reference sequence). Of note for this clonotype: What it binds is not known.

CD8+CD57+ cell expansion had been shown by flow cytometry in patients chosen for sequencing. The patients all had a severe acquired aplastic anemia diagnosis. The V gene is TRBV3-1, the J gene TRBJ2-5; TRBD2 matches at 8 bases. The receptor was derived from a human donor with aplastic anemia. The source material was sorted CD4+, CD8+, or CD8+CD57+ T cells (not recorded which) from PBMCs. The CDR3 protein is CASSNRGGQETQYF. The CDR3 coding sequence is TGTGCCAGCAGCAACCGGGGGGGCCAAGAGACCCAGTACTTC.